The present T cell receptor beta chain was sequenced within a study of T-cell reconstitution after alpha-beta-depleted transplantation in children. The authors prepared the TCRbeta library with unique molecular identifiers. TCRdb reprocessed the PCR reads with MiXCR, giving one entry per CDR3 protein. The top ten hold less than 4.5% of the sample, which has around 600,000 distinct CDR3 sequences, about 10% seen once. The V and J ends lost 0 bases and 1 base, in that order; junction bases with no gene match: 6. The CDR3 is 17 amino acids. Germline V gene sequence: CDR1 LGHNA, CDR2 YSLEER. V gene TRBV4-3 combines with J gene TRBJ2-1; 7 bases map to TRBD2. The TCR originated in a human donor who donated a stem cell graft to a child with acute myeloid leukemia. Material: PBMCs from the stem cell graft donor, obtained from the stem cell graft. The CDR3, as DNA: TGCGCCAGCAGCCAAGATACGGGCGGGGGATCCTACAATGAGCAGTTCTTC. This translates into CASSQDTGGGSYNEQFF.